A single sample is the source of the 25 T cell receptor beta chains below, sequenced in a study of tumor-infiltrating lymphocytes in primary liver carcinoma. Taking about 18-31 mg of unsorted bulk tissue, the authors co-extracted RNA and DNA. With a constant-region primer, TCR beta cDNA was made from about 0.55 ug of total RNA. Three nested multiplex PCR rounds, a slightly modified ARM-PCR, produced the libraries for TCR beta. Rounds one and two of PCR, each of 10 cycles, were primed with TRBV1-TRBV30 forward primers and a C-beta reverse primer. MiXCR, run by TCRdb on the multiplex PCR reads, gives a single entry per CDR3 protein. The sample records 99,000 or so distinct CDR3 sequences, 80% to 85% being singletons. Sequences were obtained from liver tumor tissue from sampling region 3. Indicated subset: tumor region T3, left-lateral pole. These TCRs come from a man in his forties with primary liver carcinoma and hepatitis B virus infection.

This chain links TRBV7-9 with TRBJ2-7; the match to TRBD1 covers 10 bases. This CDR3 contains 14 residues. CDR1 is SEHNR and CDR2 is FQNEAQ in the germline V gene (reference sequence). The CDR3 loop reads CNSSPGTGAHEQYF. CDR3 sequence (DNA): TGTAACAGCAGCCCGGGGACAGGGGCCCACGAGCAGTACTTC.

In regard to this clonotype: This may come from a read error, since a much larger clone is one base off. V usage is TRBV24-1 and J usage is TRBJ1-1; D perhaps matches TRBD1 (6 bases). Germline V CDR1 and CDR2: KGHDR, SFDVKD. The CDR3 extends over 13 amino acids. The CDR3 reads CATSNGGFTAAFF. Here the CDR3 DNA reads TGTGCCACCAGTAATGGGGGCTTTACTGCAGCTTTCTTT.

The chain links TRBV6-1 to TRBJ2-4; tentative D call: TRBD2 (5 bases). Trimming took off 1 base at V and 3 bases at J, with 13 bases between the two ends. CDR3 length: 16 amino acids. Looked up from germline, CDR1 is MNHNS and CDR2 is SASEGT. Here the CDR3 reads CASSEVTLGVKNIQYF. CDR3 DNA sequence: TGTGCCAGCAGTGAAGTAACATTGGGAGTCAAAAACATTCAGTACTTC.

This clonotype was detected only a few times. Germline and junction disagree at one end, which may indicate a read error. This CDR3 reads CASNQETRGRYNEQFF. CDR3 coding DNA: TGTGCCAGCAACCAAGAAACCAGGGGGAGGTACAATGAGCAGTTCTTC. V gene TRBV4-3 combines with J gene TRBJ2-1, with D possibly being TRBD1 (7 bases). In germline, CDR1 is LGHNA, CDR2 YSLEER. The CDR3 sequence is 16 residues long.

On this clonotype itself: This may arise from a read error, as a much more abundant clone is one base away. The V gene is TRBV7-2, the J gene TRBJ1-2; TRBD1 might be the D (5 bases). Germline V lookup: CDR1 SGHTA, CDR2 FQGNSA. The CDR3 contains 13 residues. The V end was cut by 5 bases, the J end by 0 bases, with 7 bases between. CDR3 in DNA: TGTGCCAGCAGCCGGGGGACTAACTATGGCTACACCTTC. Encoded protein: CASSRGTNYGYTF.

Remarks on this clonotype: Compared with germline, one end of the junction differs, possibly owing to a read error. This rearrangement joins TRBV12-3 or TRBV12-4 to TRBJ1-4, with D uncertain. The CDR3 extends over 13 amino acids. Here the CDR3 DNA reads TGTGCCAGCAGTTTAGCTGGAACTAAAAAACAGTTTTTT. Translated, it gives CASSLAGTKKQFF.

V gene TRBV6-5 combines with J gene TRBJ1-2; the D gene is possibly TRBD1 (5 bases). The ends were cut back, 9 bases at V and 8 bases at J, with 22 bases in the middle. Germline-derived CDR1 and CDR2 are MNHEY and SVGAGI. The CDR3 is made up of 14 amino acids. CDR3 sequence reads: CASRHGTAELGYTF. The CDR3 DNA follows: TGTGCCAGTAGACACGGGACGGCTGAGTTGGGCTACACCTTC.

Comment on this clonotype: At one of its ends the junction is not consistent with the germline gene, which may arise from a read error. V gene TRBV11-1 combines with J gene TRBJ2-6, with D perhaps matching TRBD1 (5 bases). The CDR3 loop spans 14 amino acids. Germline V lookup: CDR1 SGHAT, CDR2 FQDESV (reference sequence). CDR3 bases: TGTGCAAGCAGCTGTAACTCTGGGGCCAATGCCCTGACTTTC. As protein: CASSCNSGANALTF.

This clonotype was seen a single time. In nucleotides, the CDR3 is TGCGCCAGCAACGAGACTAGCGGTACGCCAGTTACGCAGTATTTT. It specifies CASNETSGTPVTQYF. This chain joins TRBV4-1 and TRBJ2-3; 9 bases are shared with TRBD2. The CDR3 spans 15 residues. Trimming cost V 7 bases and J 8 bases; bases outside gene matches: 13. Germline CDR1 reads MGHRA; CDR2 reads YSYEKL.

About this clonotype itself: A much larger clone is a single base away; this may be a read error. The conserved final phenylalanine or tryptophan is absent from the CDR3, which likely points to a read error. The V and J genes are TRBV12-3 or TRBV12-4 and TRBJ1-5; no clear D gene. This CDR3 spans 15 amino acids. The CDR3 coding sequence is TGTACCAGCAGTTTAAATCGGGGTAGCAATCAGCCCCAGCATTCT. Its protein is CTSSLNRGSNQPQHS.

In the case of this clonotype: This CDR3 fails to terminate in the conserved phenylalanine or tryptophan, so it likely reflects a read error. The chain uses TRBV10-1 and TRBJ2-7; 10 bases agree with TRBD1. This CDR3 is built from 16 residues. V was pared by 0 bases and J by 9 bases, with 11 bases of the junction left unmatched. Germline assignment: CDR1 WNHNN and CDR2 SYGVQD (reference sequence). The CDR3 is CASSESTGQGTDGQYL. CDR3 bases: TGCGCCAGCAGTGAGTCGACGGGACAGGGGACTGACGGGCAGTACCTC.

Note on this clonotype: One end of the junction fails to match germline, which may point to a read error. CDR3 sequence reads: CASSSRDFPYERYF. The CDR3 region has the DNA TGTGCCAGCAGCTCAAGGGACTTTCCCTACGAGCGGTACTTC. V usage is TRBV5-4 and J usage is TRBJ2-7; perhaps TRBD2 as D (6 bases). Looked up from germline, CDR1 is SGHNT and CDR2 is YYREEE (reference sequence). The CDR3 spans 14 residues.

Concerning this clonotype: This clone may be a read error of a much larger clone one base away. This sequence joins TRBV2 and TRBJ2-7; 8 bases agree with TRBD1. The CDR3 sequence is 14 residues long. CDR1 SNHLY and CDR2 FYNNEI come from the germline V gene. The CDR3 sequence is CTSNTPGQVYEQYF. The CDR3 DNA reads TGTACCAGCAATACTCCGGGACAGGTCTACGAGCAGTACTTC.

Concerning this clonotype: Relative to the germline gene, one junction end is altered; a read error may explain this. V usage is TRBV11-3 and J usage is TRBJ2-1, with D perhaps matching TRBD1 or TRBD2 (6 bases each). This CDR3 is 16 amino acids long. Germline values: CDR1 SGHNT, CDR2 YENEEA. The CDR3 region is CPSSIGGSPRYNKQFF. CDR3 nucleotides: TGTCCCAGCAGCATAGGGGGGTCCCCTAGGTACAATAAGCAATTCTTC.

This chain links TRBV20-1 with TRBJ1-2, with D maybe TRBD1 (5 bases). The CDR3 covers 12 residues. CDR1 and CDR2 from the germline V gene are DFQATT and SNEGSKA (reference sequence). The DNA for the CDR3 is TGCGGAGGGGAGCCAGCGTACTATGGCTACACCTTC. It yields the protein CGGEPAYYGYTF.

Note on this clonotype: Its ends do not fully match the called genes, so a read error is possible. V gene TRBV2 combines with J gene TRBJ2-3, with 8 bases lining up with TRBD1. The CDR3 has 12 residues. Germline CDR1 reads SNHLY; CDR2 reads FYNNEI. Here the CDR3 reads CVSRQGADTQYF. CDR3 in DNA: TGTGTCAGCAGGCAGGGGGCCGATACGCAGTATTTT.

On this clonotype: An end of the junction does not agree with germline; a read error may underlie this. The chain couples TRBV4-1 to TRBJ2-7; 8 nucleotides agree with TRBD2. This CDR3 is built from 15 residues. In germline, CDR1 is MGHRA, CDR2 YSYEKL. CDR3 residues: CAISQTSGSSYERYF. The DNA of the CDR3 is TGCGCCATCAGCCAAACTAGCGGTAGCTCCTACGAGCGGTACTTC.

This chain joins TRBV11-3 and TRBJ2-7; 7 nucleotides align to TRBD1. The germline V gene has CDR1 SGHNT and CDR2 YENEEA. This CDR3 spans 13 amino acids. V was pared by 7 bases and J by 11 bases, with 14 bases of the junction left unmatched. CDR3 nucleotide sequence: TGTGCCAGCAATGTGGGACAGTCCTACGAAAAGTACTTC. It specifies CASNVGQSYEKYF.

The chain carries TRBV29-1 and TRBJ2-1; either TRBD1 or TRBD2 may supply D (5 bases each). The CDR3 length is 12 residues. The ends were cut back, 3 bases at V and 15 bases at J, with 18 bases in the middle. The V gene's germline CDR1 is SQVTM and CDR2 ANQGSEA. CDR3 amino acids: CSVDVIGAVRFF. The CDR3 nucleotides read TGCAGCGTTGATGTCATCGGGGCTGTAAGGTTCTTC.

About this clonotype itself: An end of the junction differs from the germline gene, which may be a read error. This rearrangement joins TRBV6-2 or TRBV6-3 to TRBJ2-7; D gene unclear. The germline V gene encodes CDR1 MNHEY and CDR2 SVGEGT. The CDR3 covers 13 residues. The CDR3 DNA sequence: TGTGCCAGAAGCTACGAGGTACCCTACGAGCAGTATTTC. Translating gives CARSYEVPYEQYF.

On this clonotype itself: The junction departs from the called germline gene at one end, perhaps through a read error. V usage is TRBV20-1 and J usage is TRBJ2-7, with D tentatively TRBD1 (6 bases). CDR3 size: 15 residues. Germline CDR1 reads DFQATT; CDR2 reads SNEGSKA (reference sequence). CDR3 nucleotide sequence: TGCAGTGCTAGTGTTTCTTGGTACAGGGTCCACGAGCAATACTTC. Encoded protein: CSASVSWYRVHEQYF.

This clonotype showed up just once. V is TRBV4-2 and J is TRBJ2-1, with D perhaps being TRBD1 or TRBD2 (5 bases each). The CDR3 runs 16 residues. The germline gives CDR1 LGHNA, CDR2 YNFKEQ. V gave up 0 bases and J gave up 4 bases, with 13 bases separating them. CDR3 nucleotides: TGTGCCAGCAGCCAAGAGCAAACGGGACGTTACAATGAGCAGTTCTTC. It codes for CASSQEQTGRYNEQFF.

Note on this clonotype: An end of the junction does not agree with germline; a read error may underlie this. The CDR3 sequence: CVSSQASSGFQETQHF. Written as DNA, the CDR3 is TGTGTCAGCAGCCAAGCGTCTAGCGGGTTTCAAGAGACCCAGCACTTC. The rearrangement links TRBV4-2 to TRBJ2-5, with 8 bases lining up with TRBD2. The CDR3 extends over 16 amino acids. From germline, CDR1 is LGHNA and CDR2 YNFKEQ.

The rearrangement uses TRBV29-1 and TRBJ1-2, with no clear D. The CDR3 is 14 residues long. Germline values: CDR1 SQVTM, CDR2 ANQGSEA. V lost 2 bases to trimming and J lost 6 bases, with 16 bases between them. CDR3 coding DNA: TGCAGCGTTGAATCGGAAGAAGCAGTGGATGGCTACACCTTC. Translation: CSVESEEAVDGYTF.

A remark on this clonotype: The final CDR3 position lacks the conserved phenylalanine or tryptophan, pointing to a likely read error. The chain joins TRBV11-1 to TRBJ1-1; D gene uncertain. Looked up from germline, CDR1 is SGHAT and CDR2 is FQDESV (reference sequence). The CDR3 sequence is 13 residues long. CDR3 in DNA: TGTACCAGCAGCTTAAACCGGAACATTGGAGCTTTCTCT. This codes for CTSSLNRNIGAFS.